These 10 T cell receptor beta chains share one sample of origin, sequenced in a study of chemoradiotherapy in HPV16-positive cancers. The assay was immunoSEQ multiplex PCR, and TCRdb's table has in-frame clones only and misses some. Of fewer than 16,000 clones listed, over 70% are singletons. The material was obtained from a patient who underwent chemoradiotherapy. The receptors stem from a human donor with HPV-associated anogenital cancer.

The chain employs TRBV11-2 and TRBJ2-3; D may be TRBD1 (6 bases). Germline V lookup: CDR1 SGHAT, CDR2 FQNNGV. The CDR3 loop spans 13 amino acids. V gave up 7 bases and J gave up 3 bases, with 11 bases separating them. The CDR3 loop is CASNLQGTDTQYF. CDR3 sequence (DNA): TGTGCCAGCAACCTACAGGGAACAGATACGCAGTATTTT.

The J gene is TRBJ1-1, the V gene TRBV9; perhaps TRBD1 as D (6 bases). CDR3 length: 14 residues. V shed 2 bases and J shed 5 bases, with 13 bases lying between them. CDR1 is SGDLS, CDR2 YYNGEE, per germline. The CDR3 spells CASSVGGRATEAFF. The CDR3 coding sequence is TGTGCCAGCAGCGTCGGGGGCAGGGCGACTGAAGCTTTCTTT. The full variable domain, rest sourced from reference TRBV9 and TRBJ1-1, is DSGVTQTPKHLITATGQRVTLRCSPRSGDLSVYWYQQSLDQGLQFLIQYYNGEERAKGNILERFSAQQFPDLHSELNLSSLELGDSALYFCASSVGGRATEAFFGQGTRLTVV.

The V gene is TRBV19, the J gene TRBJ2-1, with D possibly being TRBD1 or TRBD2 (6 bases each). From germline, CDR1 is LNHDA and CDR2 SQIVND (reference sequence). The V end lost 7 bases, the J end lost 5 bases, and 21 bases lay between the germline ends. The CDR3 extends over 16 amino acids. The CDR3 spells CASTSWGATTDNEQFF. In nucleotides, the CDR3 is TGTGCCAGTACCTCGTGGGGGGCCACAACCGACAATGAGCAGTTCTTC. Using reference TRBV19 and TRBJ2-1 for the parts outside the CDR3, the full variable domain is DGGITQSPKYLFRKEGQNVTLSCEQNLNHDAMYWYRQDPGQGLRLIYYSQIVNDFQKGDIAEGYSVSREKKESFPLTVTSAQKNPTAFYLCASTSWGATTDNEQFFGPGTRLTVL.

The genes are TRBV4-3 and TRBJ1-3; 7 bases are shared with TRBD1. The CDR3 is 16 amino acids. Germline CDR1 LGHNA, CDR2 YSLEER. V lost 1 base, J lost 0 bases, and 3 bases stayed unmatched. CDR3 in amino acids: CASSQGTGYSGNTIYF. CDR3 nucleotide sequence: TGCGCCAGCAGCCAAGGGACAGGCTACTCTGGAAACACCATATATTTT.

The V and J genes are TRBV19 and TRBJ1-6; the D gene is possibly TRBD1 (6 bases). Trimming took 3 bases from V and 8 from J, leaving 17 bases between them. Germline V gene data show CDR1 as LNHDA and CDR2 as SQIVND (reference sequence). This CDR3 has 16 amino acids. The CDR3 bases are TGTGCCAGTAGTATTTCGCTCAAAACAGGGCATTCACCCCTCCACTTT. This gives the protein CASSISLKTGHSPLHF.

The rearrangement uses TRBV27 and TRBJ2-7; TRBD1 matches 8 bases. CDR1 is MNHEY and CDR2 is SMNVEV in the germline V gene (reference sequence). Unmatched junction bases numbered 4, after V lost 4 bases and J lost 2 bases. This CDR3 has 14 residues. The CDR3 here is CASSYGTGTYEQYF. In DNA, the CDR3 is TGTGCCAGCAGTTACGGGACAGGAACCTACGAGCAGTACTTC.

The chain employs TRBV28 and TRBJ1-1; D gene uncertain. Trimming removed 1 base from V and 1 base from J, with 10 bases in between. Germline CDR1 reads MDHEN; CDR2 reads SYDVKM. There are 15 residues in the CDR3. CDR3 protein: CASSLYPGRNTEAFF. In DNA, the CDR3 is TGTGCCAGCAGTTTATACCCCGGAAGGAACACTGAAGCTTTCTTT.

The chain employs TRBV30 and TRBJ2-7; no definite D call. Looked up from germline, CDR1 is GTSNPN and CDR2 is SVGIG (reference sequence). Trimming shortened V by 0 bases and J by 0 bases, and 9 bases separated the two germline ends. The CDR3 contains 14 residues. CDR3 DNA sequence: TGTGCCTGGAGTGTTGGTTCCGCCTCCTACGAGCAGTACTTC. This encodes CAWSVGSASYEQYF.

The chain couples TRBV2 to TRBJ2-1; no clear D gene. The V gene lost 5 bases and the J gene lost 7 bases, with 15 bases spanning the gap. The CDR3 spans 14 residues. CDR1 SNHLY and CDR2 FYNNEI come from the germline V gene. CDR3 loop: CASSPKNSENEQFF. As DNA, the CDR3 is TGTGCCAGCAGTCCTAAAAACAGCGAAAATGAGCAGTTCTTC.

This sequence joins TRBV9 and TRBJ2-3; D is unclear. The CDR3 loop spans 16 amino acids. Trimming stripped 0 bases from V and 3 bases from J, with 14 bases between. Per the germline V gene, CDR1 is SGDLS and CDR2 is YYNGEE. The CDR3: CASSVGSLDFTDTQYF. For the CDR3, the DNA is TGTGCCAGCAGCGTAGGGTCATTAGATTTTACAGATACGCAGTATTTT.